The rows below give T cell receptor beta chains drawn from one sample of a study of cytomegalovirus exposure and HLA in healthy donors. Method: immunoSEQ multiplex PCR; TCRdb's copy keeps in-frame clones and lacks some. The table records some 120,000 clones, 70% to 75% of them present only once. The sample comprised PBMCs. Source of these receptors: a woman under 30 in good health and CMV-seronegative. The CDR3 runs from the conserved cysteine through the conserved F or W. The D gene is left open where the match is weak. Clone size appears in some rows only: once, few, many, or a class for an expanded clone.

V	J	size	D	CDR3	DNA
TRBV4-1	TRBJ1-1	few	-	CASSRAMVLNTEAFF	TGCGCCAGCAGCCGCGCTATGGTCCTGAACACTGAAGCTTTCTTT
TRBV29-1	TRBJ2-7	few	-	CSVEGAYEQYF	TGCAGCGTTGAAGGGGCATACGAGCAGTACTTC
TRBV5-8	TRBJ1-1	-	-	CASRQSSGDEAFF	TGTGCCAGCCGCCAATCCTCCGGGGATGAAGCTTTCTTT
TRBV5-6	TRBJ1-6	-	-	CASSFDTLGSPLHF	TGTGCCAGCAGCTTTGACACCCTTGGTTCACCCCTCCACTTT
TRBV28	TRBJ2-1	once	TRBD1	CASSLGRGKAYNEQFF	TGTGCCAGCAGTTTGGGCAGGGGGAAGGCCTACAATGAGCAGTTCTTC
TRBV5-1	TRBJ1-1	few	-	CASSLSRENTEAFF	TGCGCCAGCAGCTTAAGCCGGGAGAACACTGAAGCTTTCTTT
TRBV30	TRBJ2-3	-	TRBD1	CAWSVGTGLADTQYF	TGTGCCTGGAGTGTAGGGACAGGGTTAGCAGATACGCAGTATTTT
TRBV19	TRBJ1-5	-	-	CASSIGQSHQPQHF	TGTGCCAGTAGTATTGGACAGTCCCATCAGCCCCAGCATTTT
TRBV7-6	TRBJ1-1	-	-	CASSTSGPTEAFF	TGTGCCAGCAGCACCTCAGGTCCCACTGAAGCTTTCTTT
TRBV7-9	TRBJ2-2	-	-	CASNRVGGELFF	TGTGCCAGCAACAGGGTTGGCGGGGAGCTGTTTTTT
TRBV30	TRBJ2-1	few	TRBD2	CAWTGPLAGDSYNEQFF	TGTGCCTGGACCGGTCCCCTAGCGGGGGACTCCTACAATGAGCAGTTCTTC
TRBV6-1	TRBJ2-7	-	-	CASSDRNSYEQYF	TGTGCCAGCAGTGACAGGAATTCCTACGAGCAGTACTTC
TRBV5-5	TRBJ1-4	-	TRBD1	CASRQTGIPNEKLFF	TGTGCCAGCAGGCAGACAGGGATACCTAATGAAAAACTGTTTTTT
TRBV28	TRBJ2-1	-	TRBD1	CASSGPGTGVVNEQFF	TGTGCCAGCAGTGGACCTGGGACAGGGGTTGTAAATGAGCAGTTCTTC
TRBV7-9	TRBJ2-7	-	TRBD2	CASSSLLAGASYEQYF	TGTGCCAGCAGCTCTCTTCTAGCGGGGGCCTCCTACGAGCAGTACTTC
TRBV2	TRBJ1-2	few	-	CASTDRPTNYGYTF	TGTGCCAGCACTGACAGGCCCACAAACTATGGCTACACCTTC
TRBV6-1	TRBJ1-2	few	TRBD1	CASSVPRQGASGYTF	TGTGCCAGCAGTGTCCCCCGACAGGGGGCGAGTGGCTACACCTTC
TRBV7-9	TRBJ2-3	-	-	CASRERRGGPSTDTQYF	TGTGCCAGCAGAGAGCGAAGGGGGGGGCCTAGCACAGATACGCAGTATTTT
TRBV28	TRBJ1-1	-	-	CASNFGGQGGGTEAFF	TGTGCCAGCAACTTCGGGGGGCAGGGAGGTGGAACTGAAGCTTTCTTT
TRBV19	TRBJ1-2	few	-	CASSSGAPNYGYTF	TGTGCCAGTAGCTCAGGGGCACCTAACTATGGCTACACCTTC
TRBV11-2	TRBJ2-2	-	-	CASSTAVAGELFF	TGTGCCAGCAGCACCGCAGTCGCCGGGGAGCTGTTTTTT
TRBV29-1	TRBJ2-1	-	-	CSVRTGGGNEQFF	TGCAGCGTTCGGACAGGAGGGGGGAATGAGCAGTTCTTC
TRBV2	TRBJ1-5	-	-	CASSSQQGGNQPQHF	TGTGCCAGCAGTAGTCAACAGGGAGGCAATCAGCCCCAGCATTTT
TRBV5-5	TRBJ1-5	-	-	CASSLESGGSYSNQPQHF	TGTGCCAGCAGCTTGGAATCGGGGGGTTCCTATAGCAATCAGCCCCAGCATTTT
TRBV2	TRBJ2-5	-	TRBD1	CASSATGVETQYF	TGTGCCAGCAGTGCGACAGGGGTAGAGACCCAGTACTTC
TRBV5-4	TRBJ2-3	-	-	CASSSPLGWGADTQYF	TGTGCCAGCAGCTCCCCCCTAGGATGGGGAGCAGATACGCAGTATTTT
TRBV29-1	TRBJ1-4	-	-	CSVDTGKLFF	TGCAGCGTGGACACCGGAAAACTGTTTTTT
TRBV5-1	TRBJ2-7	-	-	CASSFTGTYEQYF	TGCGCCAGCAGCTTTACGGGGACCTACGAGCAGTACTTC
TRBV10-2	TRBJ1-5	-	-	CASSEWAGNQPQHF	TGCGCCAGCAGTGAATGGGCTGGGAATCAGCCCCAGCATTTT
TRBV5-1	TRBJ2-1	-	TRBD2	CASSPGLAGPNNEQFF	TGCGCCAGCAGCCCCGGACTAGCGGGACCGAACAATGAGCAGTTCTTC
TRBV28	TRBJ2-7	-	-	CASSIEVDEQYF	TGTGCCAGCAGCATAGAGGTCGACGAGCAGTACTTC
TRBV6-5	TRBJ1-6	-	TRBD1	CASRQGAITNSPLHF	TGTGCCAGCAGACAGGGGGCGATCACTAATTCACCCCTCCACTTT
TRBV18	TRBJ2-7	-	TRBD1	CASSRGQLDYEQYF	TGTGCCAGCTCACGGGGACAGCTTGACTACGAGCAGTACTTC
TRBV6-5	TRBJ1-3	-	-	CASSYAAPGGNTIYF	TGTGCCAGCAGTTATGCCGCTCCGGGAGGAAACACCATATATTTT
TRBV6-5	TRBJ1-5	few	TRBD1	CASRGGVNQPQHF	TGTGCCAGCAGAGGGGGCGTTAATCAGCCCCAGCATTTT
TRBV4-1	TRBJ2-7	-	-	CASSQGGQGPYEQYF	TGCGCCAGCAGCCAAGGGGGGCAGGGCCCCTACGAGCAGTACTTC
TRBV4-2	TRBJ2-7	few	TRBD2	CASSQTSGGVYEQYF	TGTGCCAGCAGCCAAACTAGCGGGGGGGTGTACGAGCAGTACTTC
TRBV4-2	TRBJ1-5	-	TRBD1	CASSQDPGGKPQHF	TGTGCCAGCAGCCAGGACCCAGGGGGCAAGCCCCAGCATTTT
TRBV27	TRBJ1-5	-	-	CASSYAGSGMAQHF	TGTGCCAGCAGCTACGCAGGGTCCGGCATGGCCCAGCATTTT
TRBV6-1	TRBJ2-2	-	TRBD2	CASSEFRGGYTGELFF	TGTGCCAGCAGTGAATTCCGCGGGGGATACACCGGGGAGCTGTTTTTT
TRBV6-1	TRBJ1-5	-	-	CASSERVNSNQPQHF	TGTGCCAGCAGTGAACGGGTAAACAGCAATCAGCCCCAGCATTTT
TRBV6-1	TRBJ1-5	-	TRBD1	CASTGQELGYQPQHF	TGTGCCAGCACGGGACAGGAGCTAGGTTATCAGCCCCAGCATTTT
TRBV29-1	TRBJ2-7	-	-	CSVTGQRNYEQYF	TGCAGCGTGACCGGACAGAGAAATTACGAGCAGTACTTC
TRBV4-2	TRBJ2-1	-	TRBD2	CASSPGLAGRNEQFF	TGTGCCAGCAGCCCAGGACTAGCGGGGAGGAATGAGCAGTTCTTC